This T cell receptor (beta chain) originates from a study of CD8 T cell repertoires and HIV-1 epitope variants. The ends lost 8 bases at V and 8 bases at J; junction bases unmatched: 17. The CDR3 is made up of 16 amino acids. The germline V gene encodes CDR1 LNHDA and CDR2 SQIVND (reference sequence). The table came from immunoSEQ multiplex PCR; TCRdb's copy has only in-frame clones and leaves some out. Of about 5,000 clones listed, 66% were seen once; the top ten hold around 43%. On this clone itself: The antigen is undetermined.

The gene calls are TRBV19 and TRBJ2-1, with 8 bases identical to TRBD1. Sequencing was performed on cultured CD8+ T cells derived from PBMCs. The receptor was derived from a male donor with HIV. The CDR3 DNA reads TGTGCCAGTGGGAATTCCGGGACAGGAGGGGAACATGAGCAGTTCTTC. Translation gives CASGNSGTGGEHEQFF.